These 14 T cell receptor beta chains originate from one sample sequenced in a study of T cell responses to AZD1222 COVID-19 vaccine. Generated by immunoSEQ multiplex PCR, the TCRdb table keeps only in-frame clones and is missing some. The data contain more than 100,000 clones, roughly 88% of them seen just once; the ten biggest clones take up around 20%. The material sequenced was peripheral blood, taken on day 0 of AZD1222 vaccination. These receptors were obtained from an adult in good health.

V usage is TRBV18 and J usage is TRBJ2-7, with D maybe TRBD2 (6 bases). Germline V lookup: CDR1 KGHSH, CDR2 LQKENI. The CDR3 runs 12 residues. Trimming took off 5 bases at V and 3 bases at J, with 8 bases between the two ends. In DNA form, the CDR3 reads TGTGCCAGCTCAAACGGGGGCTACGAGCAGTACTTC. This sequence encodes CASSNGGYEQYF.

The V gene is TRBV6-5, the J gene TRBJ1-1, with D perhaps matching TRBD1 (6 bases). Looked up from germline, CDR1 is MNHEY and CDR2 is SVGAGI. The CDR3 has 13 amino acids. Trimming pared 6 bases from V and 2 bases from J, leaving 10 bases between. CDR3 residues: CASRFRGNTEAFF. CDR3 coding DNA: TGTGCCAGCAGGTTCAGGGGTAACACTGAAGCTTTCTTT.

The gene calls are TRBV12-5 and TRBJ2-1; 8 nucleotides align to TRBD1. Germline V gives CDR1 LGHNT, CDR2 FRNRAP. Germline trimming cut 7 bases from V and 5 bases from J; bases unmatched to any gene: 7. The CDR3 sequence is 14 residues long. In DNA form, the CDR3 reads TGTGCTAGTGCCTTACCAGGGGGCAACAATGAGCAGTTCTTC. Translating gives CASALPGGNNEQFF.

V gene TRBV5-6 combines with J gene TRBJ1-5; no clear D gene. The CDR3 spans 15 residues. CDR1 is SGHDT and CDR2 is YYEEEE in the germline V gene. Deletions cut 4 bases from V and 0 bases from J, with 11 bases between. The CDR3 spells CASSLQTDSNQPQHF. Here the CDR3 DNA reads TGTGCCAGCAGCCTACAGACGGATAGCAATCAGCCCCAGCATTTT.

This clone was detected only once. J is TRBJ2-5 and V is TRBV6-8; 7 bases agree with TRBD1. The CDR3 consists of 16 residues. The germline V gene has CDR1 MNHGY and CDR2 SAAAGT. V was clipped by 2 bases and J by 5 bases; unmatched bases: 11. The CDR3 reads CASSYSQGVLMETQYF. In DNA form, the CDR3 reads TGTGCCAGCAGTTACAGTCAGGGGGTTTTAATGGAGACCCAGTACTTC.

This chain joins TRBV9 and TRBJ1-1, with D hard to call. The germline gives CDR1 SGDLS, CDR2 YYNGEE. This CDR3 region has 14 residues. Trimming cost V 3 bases and J 8 bases, with 17 bases left between them. CDR3 residues: CASSEGFKDGEAFF. The DNA for the CDR3 is TGTGCCAGCAGCGAGGGATTCAAGGACGGCGAAGCTTTCTTT.

The V call is TRBV6-5, the J call TRBJ2-1; 8 bases align to TRBD2. This CDR3 spans 16 amino acids. Germline loops: CDR1 MNHEY, CDR2 SVGAGI. Trimming cost V 0 bases and J 4 bases; bases outside gene matches: 5. CDR3 in DNA: TGTGCCAGCAGTTACTCCTACGGGGGGGTTTACAATGAGCAGTTCTTC. It encodes CASSYSYGGVYNEQFF.

This clone has just a few counts. The chain employs TRBV3-1 (or the pseudogene TRBV3-2) and TRBJ2-7; D ambiguous. Trimming stripped 2 bases from V and 2 bases from J, with 7 bases between. In germline, CDR1 is LGHDT, CDR2 YNNKEL (reference sequence). There are 13 residues in the CDR3. CDR3 loop: CASSQRGTYEQYF. For the CDR3, the DNA is TGTGCCAGCAGCCAACGCGGAACCTACGAGCAGTACTTC.

The CDR3 bases are TGTGCTAGTGGTTTGGCCTCGGAGGGGGCCACTGAAGCTTTCTTT. Its protein is CASGLASEGATEAFF. This chain connects TRBV12-5 to TRBJ1-1; 7 nucleotides match TRBD1. The V gene's germline CDR1 is LGHNT and CDR2 FRNRAP. V trimming: 1 base; J trimming: 4 bases; junction bases outside the gene matches: 6. CDR3 length: 15 residues.

This clone came up a few times. This chain connects TRBV2 to TRBJ2-7, with 8 bases that match TRBD1. Germline assignment: CDR1 SNHLY and CDR2 FYNNEI. This CDR3 is 14 amino acids long. V gave up 6 bases and J gave up 5 bases; unmatched junction bases: 9. The CDR3 here is CASSRGQDGNEQYF. CDR3 DNA: TGTGCCAGCAGCAGGGGACAGGACGGGAACGAGCAGTACTTC.

The rearrangement links TRBV18 to TRBJ1-3; D is undetermined. This CDR3 contains 15 residues. Germline CDR1 and CDR2: KGHSH and LQKENI. V gave up 2 bases and J gave up 0 bases, with 8 bases separating them. The DNA for the CDR3 is TGTGCCAGCTCACCAAACATGGGCTCTGGAAACACCATATATTTT. Its translation: CASSPNMGSGNTIYF.

This clone was seen a few times. The V call is TRBV7-9, the J call TRBJ2-7, with 9 bases matching TRBD1. With 0 bases clipped from V and 1 base from J, the junction kept 4 bases outside the gene matches. The CDR3 totals 16 residues. Germline V CDR1 and CDR2: SEHNR, FQNEAQ (reference sequence). Here the CDR3 DNA reads TGTGCCAGCAGCTTAGCGACAGGGGGGAAATCCTACGAGCAGTACTTC. Its protein product is CASSLATGGKSYEQYF. The whole variable domain, filled in from reference TRBV7-9 and TRBJ2-7, reads DTGVSQNPRHKITKRGQNVTFRCDPISEHNRLYWYRQTLGQGPEFLTYFQNEAQLEKSRLLSDRFSAERPKGSFSTLEIQRTEQGDSAMYLCASSLATGGKSYEQYFGPGTRLTVT.

This clone was seen only a few times. The V call is TRBV7-2, the J call TRBJ2-4; either TRBD1 or TRBD2 may supply D (5 bases each). Per the germline V gene, CDR1 is SGHTA and CDR2 is FQGNSA. The CDR3 contains 15 residues. The V end was cut by 0 bases, the J end by 9 bases, with 15 bases between. The CDR3 coding sequence is TGTGCCAGCAGCTTAGCCCATATCGAGAGGGGCATTCAGTACTTC. This translates into CASSLAHIERGIQYF.

As DNA, the CDR3 is TGCAGCGTTGCCCCGGGGCTCGGGGAGCTGTTTTTT. Encoded protein: CSVAPGLGELFF. V usage is TRBV29-1 and J usage is TRBJ2-2; D assignment may be TRBD1 or TRBD2 (5 bases each). V lost 4 bases and J lost 7, with 10 bases in between. The germline V gene has CDR1 SQVTM and CDR2 ANQGSEA. This CDR3 has 12 residues.